One and the same sample provided the 27 T cell receptor beta chains below, sequenced in a study of blood T cell repertoires in COVID-19. The table came from immunoSEQ multiplex PCR; TCRdb's copy has only in-frame clones and leaves some out. The sample lists about 380,000 clones; around 89% were seen once. Sequencing was done on a sample of peripheral blood. The receptors stem from a middle-aged man with acute or convalescent COVID-19.

This sequence joins TRBV7-9 and TRBJ2-7, with 8 bases identical to TRBD1. The V gene end was trimmed by 5 bases and the J gene end by 5 bases; junction bases not matched to a gene: 14. CDR3 size: 16 residues. Germline values: CDR1 SEHNR, CDR2 FQNEAQ (reference sequence). For the CDR3, the DNA is TGTGCCAGCAGCCTCCTATCCGGACAGGGCTTGGACGAGCAGTACTTC. The encoded protein is CASSLLSGQGLDEQYF. Based on the CDR3 plus reference TRBV7-9 and TRBJ2-7, the full variable domain is DTGVSQNPRHKITKRGQNVTFRCDPISEHNRLYWYRQTLGQGPEFLTYFQNEAQLEKSRLLSDRFSAERPKGSFSTLEIQRTEQGDSAMYLCASSLLSGQGLDEQYFGPGTRLTVT.

V and J are TRBV3-1 (or the pseudogene TRBV3-2) and TRBJ2-7; D is unresolved. The CDR3 is made up of 13 amino acids. Germline assignment: CDR1 LGHDT and CDR2 YNNKEL (reference sequence). V was pared by 1 base and J by 3 bases, with 7 bases between. The CDR3 DNA is TGTGCCAGCAGCCAAGCCGGAGTCTACGAGCAGTACTTC. This translates into CASSQAGVYEQYF.

The V and J genes are TRBV27 and TRBJ1-5, with 8 bases matching TRBD1. The V gene end was trimmed by 5 bases and the J gene end by 0 bases; junction bases not matched to a gene: 9. The CDR3 length is 17 residues. Per the germline V gene, CDR1 is MNHEY and CDR2 is SMNVEV (reference sequence). Written as DNA, the CDR3 is TGTGCCAGCAGTACGACAGGGGTCCGAAATAGCAATCAGCCCCAGCATTTT. It translates to CASSTTGVRNSNQPQHF.

This clone occurred once. V and J are TRBV7-3 and TRBJ2-2, with 9 bases identical to TRBD1. Germline V gene data show CDR1 as SGHTA and CDR2 as FQGTGA. CDR3 length: 15 residues. The V and J ends lost 2 bases and 4 bases, in that order; junction bases with no gene match: 2. For the CDR3, the DNA is TGTGCCAGCAGCTTATTGACAGGGGGCACCGGGGAGCTGTTTTTT. It specifies CASSLLTGGTGELFF.

This sequence joins TRBV9 and TRBJ2-3, with TRBD2 matching over 10 bases. The CDR3 is made up of 14 amino acids. J gave up 6 bases and V 7 bases, and 8 bases lay outside the gene matches. Germline V gene lookup returns CDR1 SGDLS and CDR2 YYNGEE. CDR3 protein: CASGLAASRDTQYF. The CDR3 DNA sequence: TGTGCCAGCGGACTAGCGGCCTCGCGCGATACGCAGTATTTT. Full variable domain (rest looked up from reference TRBV9 and TRBJ2-3): DSGVTQTPKHLITATGQRVTLRCSPRSGDLSVYWYQQSLDQGLQFLIQYYNGEERAKGNILERFSAQQFPDLHSELNLSSLELGDSALYFCASGLAASRDTQYFGPGTRLTVL.

This chain links TRBV4-3 with TRBJ1-2; TRBD1 might be the D (6 bases). Germline V lookup: CDR1 LGHNA, CDR2 YSLEER. The CDR3 sequence is 16 residues long. Trimming took off 1 base at V and 2 bases at J, with 14 bases between the two ends. The CDR3 DNA reads as TGCGCCAGCAGCCAAGGGGACGGCCAGGGGAACTATGGCTACACCTTC. It specifies CASSQGDGQGNYGYTF.

For the CDR3, the DNA is TGTGCTAGTCAGGTTGGGACAGGCTGGAACACTGAAGCTTTCTTT. It codes for CASQVGTGWNTEAFF. This chain uses TRBV12-5 with TRBJ1-1, with TRBD1 identical over 8 bases. This CDR3 has 15 residues. The trim removed 8 bases at V and 1 base at J, leaving 9 bases unmatched. CDR1 LGHNT and CDR2 FRNRAP come from the germline V gene.

The rearrangement links TRBV5-1 to TRBJ2-5; 12 nucleotides agree with TRBD2. CDR3 length: 18 amino acids. The germline CDR1 and CDR2 sequences are SGHRS and YFSETQ. J was trimmed by 2 bases and V by 1 base; bases with no gene match: 9. CDR3 nucleotides: TGCGCCAGCAGCTTGAAGCTAGCGGGAGGGTTTAGGCAAGAGACCCAGTACTTC. Protein: CASSLKLAGGFRQETQYF.

CDR3 bases: TGCGCCAGCAGCCTTGGGACAGGCTATAATTCACCCCTCCACTTT. Translating gives CASSLGTGYNSPLHF. J is TRBJ1-6 and V is TRBV5-1; TRBD1 aligns across 8 bases. Germline V gene sequence: CDR1 SGHRS, CDR2 YFSETQ. This CDR3 is 15 amino acids long. With V trimmed by 4 bases and J by 3 bases, 3 bases remained unmatched.

CDR3: CASTGTSGRPGANVLTF. Written as DNA, the CDR3 is TGTGCCAGCACCGGGACTAGCGGGAGGCCTGGGGCCAACGTCCTGACTTTC. The chain joins TRBV28 to TRBJ2-6; 15 nucleotides line up with TRBD2. The CDR3 is made up of 17 amino acids. With V trimmed by 7 bases and J by 2 bases, 3 bases remained unmatched. Germline CDR1 reads MDHEN; CDR2 reads SYDVKM.

The V and J genes are TRBV7-2 and TRBJ2-3; 8 positions agree with TRBD2. Germline V gene sequence: CDR1 SGHTA, CDR2 FQGNSA. The J segment lost 4 bases and the V segment lost 6 bases, leaving 9 bases of the junction unmatched. The CDR3 extends over 15 amino acids. CDR3 in amino acids: CASRRRGGIADTQYF. DNA for the CDR3: TGTGCCAGCAGGCGACGGGGGGGCATCGCAGATACGCAGTATTTT.

The V call is TRBV19, the J call TRBJ1-2, with 7 bases that match TRBD1. The CDR3 consists of 18 residues. V lost 3 bases, J lost 2 bases, and 15 bases stayed unmatched. The germline gives CDR1 LNHDA, CDR2 SQIVND (reference sequence). CDR3 sequence reads: CASSIAQEQGRVNYGYTF. CDR3 nucleotides: TGTGCCAGTAGTATCGCACAAGAACAGGGGAGAGTGAACTATGGCTACACCTTC.

This chain joins TRBV3-1 (or the pseudogene TRBV3-2) and TRBJ1-2; TRBD1 is a possible D gene (5 bases). V was shortened by 0 bases and J by 8 bases, with 16 bases between the two germline ends. CDR3 length equals 15 residues. CDR1 is LGHDT, CDR2 YNNKEL, per germline (reference sequence). The CDR3 DNA follows: TGTGCCAGCAGCCAAGATCTGAGGGGAGGGAGGGGCTACACCTTC. Residues: CASSQDLRGGRGYTF.

V gene TRBV12-3 or TRBV12-4 combines with J gene TRBJ2-1; no definite D call. Trimming removed 5 bases from V and 6 bases from J, with 11 bases in between. This CDR3 is 13 amino acids long. The CDR3, as DNA: TGTGCCAGCAGTCCCGAGCCGATCAATGAGCAGTTCTTC. This codes for CASSPEPINEQFF.

The genes are TRBV6-6 and TRBJ1-1, with D hard to call. Germline V CDR1 and CDR2: MNHNY, SVGAGI (reference sequence). The CDR3 is 14 amino acids. The ends were cut back, 2 bases at V and 1 base at J, with 8 bases in the middle. CDR3: CASSYGEPNTEAFF. In DNA, the CDR3 is TGTGCCAGCAGTTACGGGGAGCCGAACACTGAAGCTTTCTTT.

In this sample, this clone turned up a few times. V and J are TRBV21-1 and TRBJ2-3; TRBD2 reflects the table's D call only, with no check against the DNA. TRBV21-1 corresponds to a pseudogene. The CDR3 covers 14 residues. CDR3 DNA sequence: TGTGCCAGCAGCAAATATCGGAGCACAGATACGCAGTATTTT. Translating it yields CASSKYRSTDTQYF.

V gene TRBV7-3 combines with J gene TRBJ2-5, with TRBD2 matching over 9 bases. Germline-derived CDR1 and CDR2 are SGHTA and FQGTGA. The trim removed 3 bases at V and 5 bases at J, leaving 7 bases unmatched. The CDR3 extends over 15 amino acids. DNA of the CDR3: TGTGCCAGCAGCTTGGCGGGAGGGGCAGGGGAGACCCAGTACTTC. This sequence encodes CASSLAGGAGETQYF.

The chain is built from TRBV15 and TRBJ1-3; weak D call: TRBD1 (6 bases). Germline CDR1 LNHNV, CDR2 YYDKDF (reference sequence). Trimming left V 4 bases short and J 2 bases short, with 12 bases between. The CDR3 spans 15 residues. The DNA for the CDR3 is TGTGCCACCAGCACTCGGACAGAAACTGGAAACACCATATATTTT. Its protein is CATSTRTETGNTIYF.

The chain links TRBV6-5 to TRBJ1-6, with TRBD1 identical over 7 bases. Germline V gives CDR1 MNHEY, CDR2 SVGAGI. With V trimmed by 4 bases and J by 6 bases, 3 bases remained unmatched. The CDR3 runs 14 residues. CDR3 DNA sequence: TGTGCCAGCAGTTCGGGGACAGCTAATTCACCCCTCCACTTT. Translated, it gives CASSSGTANSPLHF.

The chain joins TRBV19 to TRBJ1-2; the D is unclear. CDR1 and CDR2 (germline): LNHDA, SQIVND (reference sequence). CDR3 length equals 12 residues. Trimming cost V 6 bases and J 4 bases, with 9 bases left between them. CDR3 in DNA: TGTGCCAGTAGACTATCGGGCTATGGCTACACCTTC. It codes for CASRLSGYGYTF.

This chain links TRBV7-3 with TRBJ2-3; 7 positions agree with TRBD2. Germline V gene lookup returns CDR1 SGHTA and CDR2 FQGTGA. V shed 3 bases and J 0 bases; nucleotides not matched to a gene: 6. The CDR3 covers 16 residues. The CDR3 protein is CASSFGSGLSTDTQYF. Here the CDR3 DNA reads TGTGCCAGCAGCTTTGGTAGCGGGCTGAGCACAGATACGCAGTATTTT.

The chain links TRBV10-3 to TRBJ2-7; a weak D match, TRBD2 (6 bases). Germline CDR1 is ENHRY and CDR2 is SYGVKD. The V end lost 2 bases, the J end lost 6 bases, and 14 bases lay between the germline ends. This CDR3 is built from 14 residues. CDR3 protein: CAISETGVEGEQYF. CDR3 nucleotides: TGTGCCATCAGTGAGACGGGGGTAGAGGGCGAGCAGTACTTC.

This clone was seen a single time. Written as DNA, the CDR3 is TGTGCCAGCAGTTTACTAACCCCGGGACTAGCGGGAGGGATCACAGATACGCAGTATTTT. This translates into CASSLLTPGLAGGITDTQYF. The chain employs TRBV28 and TRBJ2-3, with TRBD2 matching over 16 bases. The length of the CDR3 is 20 residues. Losses at the gene ends were 2 bases for V and 2 bases for J; bases not matched to a gene: 10. Germline V gene data show CDR1 as MDHEN and CDR2 as SYDVKM. Full variable domain (rest looked up from reference TRBV28 and TRBJ2-3): DVKVTQSSRYLVKRTGEKVFLECVQDMDHENMFWYRQDPGLGLRLIYFSYDVKMKEKGDIPEGYSVSREKKERFSLILESASTNQTSMYLCASSLLTPGLAGGITDTQYFGPGTRLTVL.

The chain joins TRBV27 to TRBJ1-4, with 8 bases lining up with TRBD1. The CDR3 is 15 residues long. Germline assignment: CDR1 MNHEY and CDR2 SMNVEV (reference sequence). Germline trimming cut 1 base from V and 4 bases from J; bases unmatched to any gene: 2. For the CDR3, the DNA is TGTGCCAGCAGTTTATGGACAGGGAATAATGAAAAACTGTTTTTT. This encodes CASSLWTGNNEKLFF.

The rearrangement uses TRBV7-8 and TRBJ1-2; 8 nucleotides match TRBD1. Germline loops: CDR1 SGHVS, CDR2 FQNEAQ. This CDR3 spans 17 amino acids. V dropped 0 bases and J dropped 4; count of bases not matched to a gene: 10. CDR3 sequence reads: CASSLAVRGRGIYGYTF. The CDR3, as DNA: TGTGCCAGCAGCTTAGCGGTCAGGGGGCGCGGTATCTATGGCTACACCTTC.

The chain is built from TRBV9 and TRBJ2-3; 9 nucleotides agree with TRBD1. The CDR3 contains 15 residues. V was pared by 2 bases and J by 3 bases, with 4 bases of the junction left unmatched. CDR1 SGDLS and CDR2 YYNGEE come from the germline V gene. The CDR3 bases are TGTGCCAGCAGCGTTGGGACAGGGTGGACAGATACGCAGTATTTT. As protein: CASSVGTGWTDTQYF.

The chain employs TRBV5-4 and TRBJ1-2; D is possibly TRBD1 (5 bases). The V gene's germline CDR1 is SGHNT and CDR2 YYREEE (reference sequence). Trimming left V 2 bases short and J 6 bases short, with 11 bases between. The CDR3 sequence is 13 residues long. DNA of the CDR3: TGTGCCAGCAGCTTAGTGACAGCCAATGGCTACACCTTC. It codes for CASSLVTANGYTF. Combining the CDR3 with reference TRBV5-4 and TRBJ1-2 gives the whole variable domain ETGVTQSPTHLIKTRGQQVTLRCSSQSGHNTVSWYQQALGQGPQFIFQYYREEENGRGNFPPRFSGLQFPNYSSELNVNALELDDSALYLCASSLVTANGYTFGSGTRLTVV.